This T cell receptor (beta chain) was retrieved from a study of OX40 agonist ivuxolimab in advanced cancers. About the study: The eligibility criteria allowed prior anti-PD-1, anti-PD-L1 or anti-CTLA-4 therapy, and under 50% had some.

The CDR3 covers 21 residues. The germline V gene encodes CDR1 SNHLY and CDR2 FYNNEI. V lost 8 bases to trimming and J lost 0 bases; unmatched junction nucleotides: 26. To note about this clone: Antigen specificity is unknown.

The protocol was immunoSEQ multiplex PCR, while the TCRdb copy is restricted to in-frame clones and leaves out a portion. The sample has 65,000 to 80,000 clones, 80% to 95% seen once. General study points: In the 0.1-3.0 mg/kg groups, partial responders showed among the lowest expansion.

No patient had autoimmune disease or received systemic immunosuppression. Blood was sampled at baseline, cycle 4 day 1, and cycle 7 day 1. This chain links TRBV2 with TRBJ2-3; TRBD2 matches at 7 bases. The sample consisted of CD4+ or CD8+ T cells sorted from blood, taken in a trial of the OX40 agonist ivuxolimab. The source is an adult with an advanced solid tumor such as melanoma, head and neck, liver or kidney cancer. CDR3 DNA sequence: TGTGCCAGCTTATCCTTATTCTTGCGGGAGTGGGGGAAGAAGAGCACAGATACGCAGTATTTT. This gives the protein CASLSLFLREWGKKSTDTQYF.